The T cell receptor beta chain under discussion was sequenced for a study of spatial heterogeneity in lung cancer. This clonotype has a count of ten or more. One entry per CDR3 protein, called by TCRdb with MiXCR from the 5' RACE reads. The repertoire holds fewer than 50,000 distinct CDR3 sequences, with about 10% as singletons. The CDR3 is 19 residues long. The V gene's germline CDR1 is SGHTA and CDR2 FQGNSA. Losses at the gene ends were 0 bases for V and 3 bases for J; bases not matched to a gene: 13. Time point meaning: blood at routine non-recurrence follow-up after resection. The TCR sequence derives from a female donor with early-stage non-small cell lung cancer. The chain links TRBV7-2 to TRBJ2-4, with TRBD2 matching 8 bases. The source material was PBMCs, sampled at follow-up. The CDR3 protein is CASSLALRGATGYKNIQYF. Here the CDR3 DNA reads TGTGCCAGCAGCTTAGCGCTGCGGGGGGCTACGGGATACAAAAACATTCAGTACTTC.